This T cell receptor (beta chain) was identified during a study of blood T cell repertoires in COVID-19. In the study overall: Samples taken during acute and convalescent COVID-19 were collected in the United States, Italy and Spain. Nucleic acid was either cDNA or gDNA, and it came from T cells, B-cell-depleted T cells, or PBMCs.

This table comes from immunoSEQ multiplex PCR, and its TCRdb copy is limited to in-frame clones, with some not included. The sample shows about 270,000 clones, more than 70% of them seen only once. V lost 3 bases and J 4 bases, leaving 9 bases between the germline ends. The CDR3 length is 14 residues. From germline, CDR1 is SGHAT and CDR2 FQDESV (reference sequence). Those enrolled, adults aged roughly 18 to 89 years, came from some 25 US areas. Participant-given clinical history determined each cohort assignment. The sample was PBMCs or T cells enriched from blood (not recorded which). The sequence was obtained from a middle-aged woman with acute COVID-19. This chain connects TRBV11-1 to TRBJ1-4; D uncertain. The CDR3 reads CASSFGRGNEKLFF. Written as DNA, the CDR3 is TGTGCCAGCAGCTTTGGACGGGGTAATGAAAAACTGTTTTTT. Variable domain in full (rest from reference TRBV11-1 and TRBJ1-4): EAEVAQSPRYKITEKSQAVAFWCDPISGHATLYWYRQILGQGPELLVQFQDESVVDDSQLPKDRFSAERLKGVDSTLKIQPAELGDSAMYLCASSFGRGNEKLFFGSGTQLSVL.